Listed below are T cell receptor beta chains from one sample, sequenced in a study of blood T cell repertoires in COVID-19. Clones were read by immunoSEQ multiplex PCR, and TCRdb kept only the in-frame ones, dropping some. The sample lists under 200,000 clones, approximately 91% occurring once. The sample was peripheral blood. Source of these receptors: a man aged 18 to 29 with COVID-19, enrolled during active disease. Both conserved end residues are part of each CDR3. The D gene is left open where the match is weak. Size is omitted from some rows. Given values are once, few, many or a class for expanded clones.

J gene,V gene,D gene,clone size,CDR3 DNA,CDR3 protein
TRBJ1-1,TRBV3-1/TRBV3-2,.,.,TGTGCCAGCAGCCAAGATCCCAGGGGTTTGGACACTGAAGCTTTCTTT,CASSQDPRGLDTEAFF
TRBJ2-2,TRBV30,TRBD2,.,TGTGCCTGGAGTGGGGGACTAGCGGGAGGGCCCGGGGAGCTGTTTTTT,CAWSGGLAGGPGELFF
TRBJ1-3,TRBV19,.,.,TGTGCCAGTAGTATATCGGGGAGCTCTGGAAACACCATATATTTT,CASSISGSSGNTIYF
TRBJ2-1,TRBV3-1/TRBV3-2,TRBD2,.,TGTGCCAGCAGCCAAGCTGCGGGAGTATTAGACTCCTACAATGAGCAGTTCTTC,CASSQAAGVLDSYNEQFF
TRBJ1-2,TRBV28,TRBD1,.,TGTGCCAGCAGTTTACCAGGGGGCGATGGCTACACCTTC,CASSLPGGDGYTF
TRBJ2-3,TRBV3-1/TRBV3-2,TRBD2,.,TGTGCCAGCAGCCAAGATCAGGAGACTAGCGGCCGCACAGATACGCAGTATTTT,CASSQDQETSGRTDTQYF
TRBJ2-3,TRBV28,.,.,TGTGCCAGCAGTTTAGTCAGGGACACAGATACGCAGTATTTT,CASSLVRDTDTQYF
TRBJ2-1,TRBV19,TRBD2,.,TGTGCCAGTAAGCGACTAGCGGGAGGGCCGCGGGATGAGCAGTTCTTC,CASKRLAGGPRDEQFF
TRBJ2-7,TRBV7-9,TRBD2,.,TGTGCCAGCAGCTCGATTAGAAGCGGGAGGAGCTCCTACGAGCAGTACTTC,CASSSIRSGRSSYEQYF
TRBJ2-1,TRBV28,TRBD2,.,TGTGCCATCCTACGAACTAGCGGGAGGGCGGGTGAGCAGTTCTTC,CAILRTSGRAGEQFF
TRBJ1-4,TRBV6-6,.,.,TGTGCCAGCAGTTACCTGACAGCAACTAATGAAAAACTGCTTTTT,CASSYLTATNEKLLF
TRBJ2-4,TRBV3-1/TRBV3-2,TRBD2,.,TGTGCCAGCAGCCAAGACGGAAGGAGTCTAGCGGGAAACATTCAGTACTTC,CASSQDGRSLAGNIQYF
TRBJ2-7,TRBV5-1,.,.,TGCGCCAGCAGCGCCACAGGAGTCTACGAGCAGTACTTC,CASSATGVYEQYF
TRBJ2-5,TRBV7-2,TRBD2,.,TGTGCCAGCAGCTTAGAGTGGCGGGAGGAGACCCAGTACTTC,CASSLEWREETQYF
TRBJ1-1,TRBV28,.,.,TGTGCCAGCAGCCCCACAAAGAACACTGAAGCTTTCTTT,CASSPTKNTEAFF
TRBJ2-1,TRBV4-3,.,.,TGCGCCAGCAGCCAAGAAAGACAGGTTTATTCGCAGGGGCAGTTCTTC,CASSQERQVYSQGQFF
TRBJ2-7,TRBV28,TRBD2,.,TGTGCCAGCAAAACTAGCGGGAGTACCGACGAGCAGTACTTC,CASKTSGSTDEQYF
TRBJ1-2,TRBV9,.,.,TGTGCCAGCAGCGTAGGCCAGTGGCTCACCTTC,CASSVGQWLTF
TRBJ1-4,TRBV4-3,TRBD1,.,TGCGCCAGCAGCCAAAACAGGGGATTAAATGAAAAACTGCTTTTT,CASSQNRGLNEKLLF
TRBJ2-6,TRBV9,TRBD1,.,TGTGCCAGCAGCTTTACCGGGACAGGCCCCGCTGGGGCCAACGTCCTGACTTTC,CASSFTGTGPAGANVLTF
TRBJ2-4,TRBV4-2,.,.,TGTGCCAGCAGCCTAACTGGACGGGAAAAAAACATTCAGTACTTC,CASSLTGREKNIQYF
TRBJ2-7,TRBV28,.,.,TGTGCCAGCAGTCCCCCTCCCGGCGAGCAGTACTTC,CASSPPPGEQYF
TRBJ2-3,TRBV7-2,TRBD2,.,TGTGCCAGCAGCTTAGCACTAGCGGTAGGAGATACGCAGTATTTT,CASSLALAVGDTQYF
TRBJ1-1,TRBV11-2,.,.,TGTGCCAGCAGTCCCGTGGTCAGGTCAGTGACTGAAGCTTTCTTT,CASSPVVRSVTEAFF
TRBJ2-5,TRBV6-5,.,.,TGTGCCAGCAGCCCACAAGCGATGGGTCGGGAGACCCAGTACTTC,CASSPQAMGRETQYF
TRBJ2-7,TRBV4-2,TRBD2,.,TGTGCCAGCAGCCAAGAACCGGGGGGACTAGCGGGGGAGCAGTACTTC,CASSQEPGGLAGEQYF
TRBJ1-2,TRBV7-2,.,.,TGTGCCAGCAGCGGCGGGTGGGGGGACTATGGCTACACCTTC,CASSGGWGDYGYTF
TRBJ2-1,TRBV2,TRBD2,.,TGTGCCAGCAGTAGGCTAGCGGATACCTCCTACAATGAGCAGTTCTTC,CASSRLADTSYNEQFF
TRBJ1-2,TRBV3-1/TRBV3-2,TRBD1,.,TGTGCCAGCAGCCAATGGGACAGAATCATCTATGGCTACACCTTC,CASSQWDRIIYGYTF
TRBJ2-4,TRBV7-2,.,.,TGTGCCAGCAGCTTACAGTGGGCGGGACGGATTAAAAACATTCAGTACTTC,CASSLQWAGRIKNIQYF
TRBJ2-4,TRBV3-1/TRBV3-2,.,.,TGTGCCAGCAGCCAAGTGCGCGGGAAAGCCAAAAACATTCAGTACTTC,CASSQVRGKAKNIQYF
TRBJ1-2,TRBV7-9,.,.,TGTGCCAGCAGCTTAGAGGTGGAGGGCGGCTACACCTTC,CASSLEVEGGYTF
TRBJ2-2,TRBV14,.,.,TGTGCCAGCAGCCGGGATTGGAGGGGTCGGAAGAACACCGGGGAGCTGTTTTTT,CASSRDWRGRKNTGELFF
TRBJ2-7,TRBV5-4,TRBD2,once,TGTGCCAGCAGCGGGGGGGTTAGCTCCTACGAGCAGTACTTC,CASSGGVSSYEQYF
TRBJ1-6,TRBV4-3,.,.,TGCGCCAGCAGCCAAGCGCCCCCAGGCGTCAATAATTCACCCCTCCACTTT,CASSQAPPGVNNSPLHF
TRBJ2-2,TRBV11-1,.,.,TGTGCCAGCAGCCCTTCACTAGTCCCCGGGGAGCTGTTTTTT,CASSPSLVPGELFF
TRBJ1-2,TRBV29-1,TRBD1,.,TGCAGCGTTGGGGGACAGAAAGGCTACACCTTC,CSVGGQKGYTF
TRBJ2-5,TRBV5-6,.,once,TGTGCCAGCAGCTTGCTGCAGGGACACACAGTTAGGGAGACCCAGTACTTC,CASSLLQGHTVRETQYF
TRBJ2-7,TRBV2,.,.,TGTGCCAGCAGTCAAACGGGGACATTTTCCTACGAGCAGTACTTC,CASSQTGTFSYEQYF
TRBJ2-7,TRBV19,.,.,TGTGCCAGTAGTATAGAGGCTAGCTCTCGGAGCGAGCAGTACTTC,CASSIEASSRSEQYF
TRBJ1-2,TRBV29-1,TRBD1,.,TGCAGCGTTGAGGGCAGGACAGGGAAGCGGTATGGCTACACCTTC,CSVEGRTGKRYGYTF
TRBJ1-5,TRBV28,TRBD1,.,TGTGCCACCACTCCCGACAGGGCTTTCAATCAGCCCCAGCATTTT,CATTPDRAFNQPQHF
TRBJ2-1,TRBV27,.,.,TGTGCCAGCAGGGAGACTCTAAGCTCCTACAATGAGCAGTTCTTC,CASRETLSSYNEQFF
TRBJ1-5,TRBV6-1,.,.,TGTGCCAGCAGTGCATCCAGGGGCGCGAGCAATCAGCCCCAGCATTTT,CASSASRGASNQPQHF
TRBJ1-3,TRBV18,TRBD1,.,TGTGCCAGCTCTTACGGACAGGGGCCAGGAAACACCATATATTTT,CASSYGQGPGNTIYF
TRBJ2-2,TRBV19,.,.,TGTGCCAGTAGTATAGGACAGGCAATATACACCGGGGAGCTGTTTTTT,CASSIGQAIYTGELFF
TRBJ2-3,TRBV11-2,TRBD2,once,TGTGCCAGCAGCCCTGGAGTAGGCGGGAGTATCCCAGATACGCAGTATTTT,CASSPGVGGSIPDTQYF
TRBJ2-7,TRBV6-2/TRBV6-3,.,.,TGTGCCAGCAGTTACAGGCTGGTAGGGGGACCGGGGGAGCAGTACTTC,CASSYRLVGGPGEQYF
TRBJ1-2,TRBV19,TRBD1,.,TGTGCCAGTAGTCCACGGGACAGGTACTATGGCTACACCTTC,CASSPRDRYYGYTF
TRBJ2-7,TRBV9,.,.,TGTGCCAGCAGCGGCAGGACAGTAGACGAGCAGTACTTC,CASSGRTVDEQYF